This TCR beta chain comes out of a study of regulatory T cells in long-lasting Graves disease. Whole-study results and caveats: New patients shared about 880 public clonotypes, fewer than the approximately 2,500 shared by persistent patients.

This clonotype came up a few times. Its antigen remains unknown. Time point: newly diagnosed GD, antithyroid drugs for less than 3 months. There was RNA extracted from PBMCs, and the TCR library was made from it. CDR3 regions were amplified by Arm-PCR using iRepertoire HTBI primers to build TCR beta libraries. Each CDR3 protein gets one entry after TCRdb re-called the multiplex PCR reads with MiXCR. This table holds roughly 500,000 distinct CDR3 sequences, about 13% found once. The same data also contributed to another study, on T cells in Graves' hyperthyroidism and ophthalmopathy. From that study: A model built on 13 V-J features separated ophthalmopathy from stable hyperthyroidism.

Sequencing used peripheral blood mononuclear cells (PBMCs), obtained at new diagnosis, from a patient treated with antithyroid drugs. The receptor was isolated from a man under 40 with Graves disease.

The CDR3 DNA reads TGTGCCAGCAGTGAAAGGGGACAGAGTGAGCAGTTCTTC. It codes for CASSERGQSEQFF. This chain links TRBV6-1 with TRBJ2-1; the match to TRBD1 covers 7 bases. The CDR3 has 13 amino acids. Germline CDR1 and CDR2: MNHNS and SASEGT. The J segment lost 9 bases and the V segment lost 2 bases, leaving 4 bases of the junction unmatched.